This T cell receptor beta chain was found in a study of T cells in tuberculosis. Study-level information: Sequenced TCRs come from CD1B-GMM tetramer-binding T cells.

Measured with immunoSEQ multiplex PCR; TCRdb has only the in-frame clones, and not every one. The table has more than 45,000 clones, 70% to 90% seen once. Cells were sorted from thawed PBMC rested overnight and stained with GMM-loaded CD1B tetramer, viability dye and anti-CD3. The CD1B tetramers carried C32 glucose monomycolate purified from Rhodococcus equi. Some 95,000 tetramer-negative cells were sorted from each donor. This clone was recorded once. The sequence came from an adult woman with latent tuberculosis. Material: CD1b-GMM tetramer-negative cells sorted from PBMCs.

As DNA, the CDR3 is TGTGCCAGCAGTGACCAGGGGATCGTTCTGGGGGAGCTGTTTTTT. Translating gives CASSDQGIVLGELFF. The chain joins TRBV6-1 to TRBJ2-2; a weak D match, TRBD1 (6 bases). Trimming left V 3 bases short and J 8 bases short, with 16 bases between. The germline V gene has CDR1 MNHNS and CDR2 SASEGT. CDR3 length: 15 amino acids.